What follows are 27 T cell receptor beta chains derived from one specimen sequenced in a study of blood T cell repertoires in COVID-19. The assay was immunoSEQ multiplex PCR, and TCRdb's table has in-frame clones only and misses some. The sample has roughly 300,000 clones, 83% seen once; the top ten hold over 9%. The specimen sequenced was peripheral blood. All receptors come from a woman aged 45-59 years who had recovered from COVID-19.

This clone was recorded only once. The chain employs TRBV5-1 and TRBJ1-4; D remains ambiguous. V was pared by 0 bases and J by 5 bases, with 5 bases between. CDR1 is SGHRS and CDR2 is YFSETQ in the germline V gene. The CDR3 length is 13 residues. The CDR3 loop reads CASSLVRNEKLFF. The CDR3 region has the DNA TGCGCCAGCAGCTTGGTACGGAATGAAAAACTGTTTTTT.

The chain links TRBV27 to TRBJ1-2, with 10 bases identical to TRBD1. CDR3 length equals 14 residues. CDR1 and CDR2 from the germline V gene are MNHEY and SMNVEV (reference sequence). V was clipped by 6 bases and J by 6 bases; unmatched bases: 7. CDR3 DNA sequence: TGTGCCAGCAGGGGACAGGGGAGGTGGCATGGCTACACCTTC. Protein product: CASRGQGRWHGYTF.

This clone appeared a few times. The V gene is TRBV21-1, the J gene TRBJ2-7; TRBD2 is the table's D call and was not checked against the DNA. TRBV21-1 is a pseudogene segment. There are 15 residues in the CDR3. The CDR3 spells CASKLSGRKIYEQYF. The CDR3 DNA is TGTGCCAGCAAACTTAGCGGGAGAAAGATTTACGAGCAGTACTTC.

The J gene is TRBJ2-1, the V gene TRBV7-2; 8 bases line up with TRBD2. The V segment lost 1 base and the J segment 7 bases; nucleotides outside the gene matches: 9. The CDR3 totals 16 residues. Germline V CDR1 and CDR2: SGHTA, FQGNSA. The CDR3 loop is CASSLVGLAGPNEQFF. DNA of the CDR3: TGTGCCAGCAGCTTAGTAGGACTAGCCGGCCCTAATGAGCAGTTCTTC. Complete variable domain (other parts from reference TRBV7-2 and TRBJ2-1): GAGVSQSPSNKVTEKGKDVELRCDPISGHTALYWYRQSLGQGLEFLIYFQGNSAPDKSGLPSDRFSAERTGGSVSTLTIQRTQQEDSAVYLCASSLVGLAGPNEQFFGPGTRLTVL.

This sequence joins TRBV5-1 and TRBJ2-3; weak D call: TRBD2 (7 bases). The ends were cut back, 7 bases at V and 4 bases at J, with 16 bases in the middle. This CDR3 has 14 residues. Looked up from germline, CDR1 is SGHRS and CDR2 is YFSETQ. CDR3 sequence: CASARGAKADTQYF. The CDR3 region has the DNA TGCGCCAGCGCCCGGGGGGCAAAAGCAGATACGCAGTATTTT. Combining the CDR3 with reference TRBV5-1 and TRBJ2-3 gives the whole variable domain KAGVTQTPRYLIKTRGQQVTLSCSPISGHRSVSWYQQTPGQGLQFLFEYFSETQRNKGNFPGRFSGRQFSNSRSEMNVSTLELGDSALYLCASARGAKADTQYFGPGTRLTVL.

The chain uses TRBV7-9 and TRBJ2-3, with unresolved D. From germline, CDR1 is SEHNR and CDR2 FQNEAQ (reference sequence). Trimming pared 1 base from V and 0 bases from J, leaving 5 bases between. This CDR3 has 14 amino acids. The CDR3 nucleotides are TGTGCCAGCAGCTTAGACGGGAGCACAGATACGCAGTATTTT. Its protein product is CASSLDGSTDTQYF.

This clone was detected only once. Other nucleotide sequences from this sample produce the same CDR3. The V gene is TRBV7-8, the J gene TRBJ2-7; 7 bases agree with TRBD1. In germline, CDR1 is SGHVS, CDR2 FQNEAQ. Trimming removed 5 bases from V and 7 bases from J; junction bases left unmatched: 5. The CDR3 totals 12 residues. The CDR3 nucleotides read TGTGCCAGCAGCCCAGACAGGGAAGAGCAGTACTTC. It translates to CASSPDREEQYF.

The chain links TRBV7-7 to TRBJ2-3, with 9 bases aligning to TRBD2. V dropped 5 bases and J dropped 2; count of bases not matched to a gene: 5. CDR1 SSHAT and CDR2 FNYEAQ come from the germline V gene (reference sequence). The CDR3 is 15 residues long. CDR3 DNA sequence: TGTGCCAGCAGCCGCTCTAGCGGGACCACAGATACGCAGTATTTT. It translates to CASSRSSGTTDTQYF.

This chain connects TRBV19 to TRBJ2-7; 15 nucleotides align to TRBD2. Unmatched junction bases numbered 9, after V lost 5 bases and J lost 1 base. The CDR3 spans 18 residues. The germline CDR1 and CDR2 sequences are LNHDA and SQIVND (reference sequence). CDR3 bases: TGTGCCAGTAGTGAAGGACTAGCGGGAGGGCACAGTTCCTACGAGCAGTACTTC. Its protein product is CASSEGLAGGHSSYEQYF.

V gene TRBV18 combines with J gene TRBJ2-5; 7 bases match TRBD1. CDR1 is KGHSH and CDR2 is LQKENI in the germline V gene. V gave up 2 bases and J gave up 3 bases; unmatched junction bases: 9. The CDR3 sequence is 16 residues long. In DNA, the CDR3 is TGTGCCAGCTCACCAAGGATGGGACAGAACAAAGAGACCCAGTACTTC. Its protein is CASSPRMGQNKETQYF.

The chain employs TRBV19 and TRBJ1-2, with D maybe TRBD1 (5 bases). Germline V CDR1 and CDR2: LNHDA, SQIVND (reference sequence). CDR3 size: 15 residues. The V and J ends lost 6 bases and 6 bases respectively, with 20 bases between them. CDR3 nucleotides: TGTGCCAGTAGACCGGGCACGCGGGGCCGAGATGGCTACACCTTC. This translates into CASRPGTRGRDGYTF. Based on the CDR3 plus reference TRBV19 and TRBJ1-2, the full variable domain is DGGITQSPKYLFRKEGQNVTLSCEQNLNHDAMYWYRQDPGQGLRLIYYSQIVNDFQKGDIAEGYSVSREKKESFPLTVTSAQKNPTAFYLCASRPGTRGRDGYTFGSGTRLTVV.

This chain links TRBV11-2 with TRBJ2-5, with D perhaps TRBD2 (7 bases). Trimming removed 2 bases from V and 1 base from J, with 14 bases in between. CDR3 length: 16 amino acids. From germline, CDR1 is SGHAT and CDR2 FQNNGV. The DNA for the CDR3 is TGTGCCAGCAGCTTACCTTTCGGGGGGCGCCAAGAGACCCAGTACTTC. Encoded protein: CASSLPFGGRQETQYF.

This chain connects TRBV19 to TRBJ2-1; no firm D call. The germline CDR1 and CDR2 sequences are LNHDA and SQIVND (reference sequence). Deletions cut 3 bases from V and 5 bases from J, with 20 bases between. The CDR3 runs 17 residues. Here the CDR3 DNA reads TGTGCCAGTAGTATCAGAGGAGCCCCCCAGCTGGACAATGAGCAGTTCTTC. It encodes CASSIRGAPQLDNEQFF.

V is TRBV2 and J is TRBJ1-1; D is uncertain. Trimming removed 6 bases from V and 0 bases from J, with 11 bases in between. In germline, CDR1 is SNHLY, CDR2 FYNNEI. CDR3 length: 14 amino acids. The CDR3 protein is CASRSAGMNTEAFF. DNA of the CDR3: TGTGCCAGCAGATCTGCCGGGATGAACACTGAAGCTTTCTTT.

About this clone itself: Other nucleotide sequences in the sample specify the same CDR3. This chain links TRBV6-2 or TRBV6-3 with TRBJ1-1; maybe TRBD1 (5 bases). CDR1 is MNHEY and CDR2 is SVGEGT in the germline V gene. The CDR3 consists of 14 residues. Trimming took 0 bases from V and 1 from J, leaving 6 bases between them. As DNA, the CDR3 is TGTGCCAGCAGTTACTCCACAGGGAACACTGAAGCTTTCTTT. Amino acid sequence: CASSYSTGNTEAFF.

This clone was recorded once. The CDR3 DNA is TGTGCCAGCAGCCAAGAGGTGGCTAGCGGGGGGGGCGGGACCCAGTACTTC. It encodes CASSQEVASGGGGTQYF. The chain carries TRBV3-1 (or the pseudogene TRBV3-2) and TRBJ2-5; 12 nucleotides match TRBD2. The CDR3 has 17 amino acids. V was clipped by 0 bases and J by 7 bases; unmatched bases: 9. Germline loops: CDR1 LGHDT, CDR2 YNNKEL (reference sequence).

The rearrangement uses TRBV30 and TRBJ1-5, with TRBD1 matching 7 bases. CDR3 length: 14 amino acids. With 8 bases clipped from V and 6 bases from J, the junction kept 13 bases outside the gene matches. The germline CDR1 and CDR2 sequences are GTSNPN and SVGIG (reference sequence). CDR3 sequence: CAVTRQGQVQPQHF. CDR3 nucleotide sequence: TGTGCCGTAACTAGACAGGGTCAGGTTCAGCCCCAGCATTTT.

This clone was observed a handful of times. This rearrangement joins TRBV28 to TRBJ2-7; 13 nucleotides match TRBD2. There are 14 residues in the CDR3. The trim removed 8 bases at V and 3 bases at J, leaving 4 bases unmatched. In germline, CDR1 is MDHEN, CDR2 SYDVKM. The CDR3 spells CASRLAGGLYEQYF. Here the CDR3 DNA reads TGTGCCAGCCGACTAGCGGGAGGTCTCTACGAGCAGTACTTC.

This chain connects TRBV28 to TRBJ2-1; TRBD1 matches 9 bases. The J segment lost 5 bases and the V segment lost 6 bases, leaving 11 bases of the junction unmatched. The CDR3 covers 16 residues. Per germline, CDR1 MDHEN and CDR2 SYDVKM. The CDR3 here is CASSLQGAIWDNEQFF. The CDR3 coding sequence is TGTGCCAGCAGCTTACAGGGGGCGATTTGGGACAATGAGCAGTTCTTC.

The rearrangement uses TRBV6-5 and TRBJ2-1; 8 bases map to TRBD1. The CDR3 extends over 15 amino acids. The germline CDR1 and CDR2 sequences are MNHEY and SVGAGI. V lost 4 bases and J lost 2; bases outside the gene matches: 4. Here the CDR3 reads CASSFDRGAYNEQFF. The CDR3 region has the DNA TGTGCCAGCAGTTTCGACAGGGGCGCCTACAATGAGCAGTTCTTC.

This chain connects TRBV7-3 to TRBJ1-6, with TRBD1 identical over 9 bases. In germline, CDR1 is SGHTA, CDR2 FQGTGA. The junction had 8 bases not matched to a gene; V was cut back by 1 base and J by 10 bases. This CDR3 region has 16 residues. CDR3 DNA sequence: TGTGCCAGCAGCTTAAGTGGGACAGGGCCCGGGTCACCCCTCCACTTT. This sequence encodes CASSLSGTGPGSPLHF.

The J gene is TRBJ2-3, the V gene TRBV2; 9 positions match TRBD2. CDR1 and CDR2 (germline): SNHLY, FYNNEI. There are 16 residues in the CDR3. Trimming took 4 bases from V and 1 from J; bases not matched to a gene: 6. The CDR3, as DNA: TGTGCCAGCAGTGTATCGACTAGCGGAGGCACAGATACGCAGTATTTT. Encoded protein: CASSVSTSGGTDTQYF.

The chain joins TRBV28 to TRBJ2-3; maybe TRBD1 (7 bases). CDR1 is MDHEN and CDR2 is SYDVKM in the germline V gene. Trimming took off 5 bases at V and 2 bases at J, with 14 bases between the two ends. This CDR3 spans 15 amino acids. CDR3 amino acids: CASSRGGTVTDTQYF. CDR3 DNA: TGTGCCAGCAGTCGAGGAGGGACAGTCACAGATACGCAGTATTTT.

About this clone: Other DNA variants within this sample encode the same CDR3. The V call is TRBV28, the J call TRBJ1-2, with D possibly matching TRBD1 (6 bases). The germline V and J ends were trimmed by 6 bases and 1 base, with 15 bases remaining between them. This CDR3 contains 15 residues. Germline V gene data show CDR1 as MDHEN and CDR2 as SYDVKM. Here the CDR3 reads CASRPPGQLNYGYTF. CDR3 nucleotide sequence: TGTGCCAGCAGGCCCCCGGGACAACTTAACTATGGCTACACCTTC.

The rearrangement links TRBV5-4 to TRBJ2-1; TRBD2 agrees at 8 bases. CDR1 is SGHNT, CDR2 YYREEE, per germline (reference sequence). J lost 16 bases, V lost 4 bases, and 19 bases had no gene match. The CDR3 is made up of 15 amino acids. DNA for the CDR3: TGTGCCAGCAGCACCACGCTAGGCGGGGGGTCTCCCCTCTTCTTC. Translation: CASSTTLGGGSPLFF. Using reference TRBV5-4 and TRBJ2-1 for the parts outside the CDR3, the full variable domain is ETGVTQSPTHLIKTRGQQVTLRCSSQSGHNTVSWYQQALGQGPQFIFQYYREEENGRGNFPPRFSGLQFPNYSSELNVNALELDDSALYLCASSTTLGGGSPLFFGPGTRLTVL.

The CDR3 loop is CASSGRLAGAFTDTQYF. The CDR3 DNA sequence: TGTGCCAGCAGTGGTAGACTAGCGGGGGCTTTCACAGATACGCAGTATTTT. The chain recombines TRBV6-1 with TRBJ2-3; the match to TRBD2 covers 12 bases. Germline CDR1 MNHNS, CDR2 SASEGT. The CDR3 is made up of 17 amino acids. Germline trimming cut 4 bases from V and 2 bases from J; bases unmatched to any gene: 7.

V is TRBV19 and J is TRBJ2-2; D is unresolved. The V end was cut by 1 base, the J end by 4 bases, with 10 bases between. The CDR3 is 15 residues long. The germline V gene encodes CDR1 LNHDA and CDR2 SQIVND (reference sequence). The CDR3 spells CASSIATRSTGELFF. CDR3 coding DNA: TGTGCCAGTAGTATAGCAACTCGTAGCACCGGGGAGCTGTTTTTT.